The T cell receptor beta chain described here comes from a study of T-cell reconstitution after alpha-beta-depleted transplantation in children. Trimming removed 5 bases at V and 8 bases at J, with 21 bases between. There are 15 residues in the CDR3. This clonotype appeared many times. TCRbeta library preparation incorporated unique molecular identifiers. Each CDR3 protein gets one entry after TCRdb re-called the PCR reads with MiXCR. The table shows approximately 510,000 distinct CDR3 sequences, with 18% occurring only once. The genes are TRBV12-3 or TRBV12-4 and TRBJ2-5; D not resolved. This receptor was identified in a human donor who donated a stem cell graft to a child with acute lymphoblastic leukemia. This material consisted of PBMCs from the stem cell graft donor, taken from the stem cell graft. The CDR3 DNA sequence: TGTGCCAGCAGTCCGGAGCGACTCAAGTTAGAAACCCAGTACTTC. Residues: CASSPERLKLETQYF.